Reported below is one TCR beta chain. CDR3 size: 20 residues. V dropped 2 bases and J dropped 1 base, with 26 bases sitting between them. Per germline, CDR1 LNHDA and CDR2 SQIVND (reference sequence). Assay: immunoSEQ multiplex PCR; the TCRdb copy retains only in-frame clones and omits some. The profile covers around 93,000 clones, with 80% to 85% appearing a single time and around 4% taken by the ten largest. The data belong to a study of blood T cell repertoires in COVID-19. This TCR derives from a man in his sixties with acute or convalescent COVID-19. The rearrangement joins TRBV19 to TRBJ1-1; the D gene is possibly TRBD1 (6 bases). Source material: peripheral blood. The DNA of the CDR3 is TGTGCCAGTAGTATACTAGGGGGGGGCCTAAAAAGAATACAGAACACTGAAGCTTTCTTT. This codes for CASSILGGGLKRIQNTEAFF.